These 10 T cell receptor beta chains came from one sample sequenced in a study of response to subunit inactivated influenza vaccine. From the RT-PCR reads, TCRdb called clonotypes with MiXCR, one entry per CDR3 protein. The table lists approximately 290,000 distinct CDR3 sequences, about 20% of them singletons, with 10% in the top ten. This specimen consisted of PBMCs from blood, obtained about 20 months after vaccination. These receptors all stem from a man between 50 and 75 years old who received an inactivated influenza vaccine.

This clonotype was counted only a few times. V usage is TRBV7-2 and J usage is TRBJ1-5; 10 nucleotides agree with TRBD1. The CDR3 is made up of 15 amino acids. V shed 2 bases and J 6 bases; nucleotides not matched to a gene: 4. CDR1 and CDR2 from the germline V gene are SGHTA and FQGNSA. Here the CDR3 reads CASSLRQGAGQPQHF. CDR3 sequence (DNA): TGTGCCAGCAGCTTAAGACAGGGGGCGGGTCAGCCCCAGCATTTT. The full variable domain, its missing parts supplied by reference TRBV7-2 and TRBJ1-5, is GAGVSQSPSNKVTEKGKDVELRCDPISGHTALYWYRQSLGQGLEFLIYFQGNSAPDKSGLPSDRFSAERTGGSVSTLTIQRTQQEDSAVYLCASSLRQGAGQPQHFGDGTRLSIL.

The J gene is TRBJ1-2, the V gene TRBV7-2; D not resolved. Trimming stripped 4 bases from V and 1 base from J, with 13 bases between. This CDR3 region has 15 residues. Germline CDR1 is SGHTA and CDR2 is FQGNSA. The CDR3 protein is CASSSGREINYGYTF. As DNA, the CDR3 is TGTGCCAGCAGCTCCGGGAGAGAGATTAACTATGGCTACACCTTC.

This clonotype has more than one count but fewer than ten. V usage is TRBV27 and J usage is TRBJ2-3; the D gene is possibly TRBD2 (5 bases). The CDR3 extends over 17 amino acids. Germline-derived CDR1 and CDR2 are MNHEY and SMNVEV (reference sequence). Deletions cut 4 bases from V and 2 bases from J, with 19 bases between. As DNA, the CDR3 is TGTGCCAGCAGTTCCGCAGCTAGCCGCACAGCCACAGATACGCAGTATTTT. Its translation is CASSSAASRTATDTQYF.

This chain joins TRBV7-9 and TRBJ2-3; TRBD2 agrees at 9 bases. Trimming at V came to 4 bases and at J to 3 bases, leaving 8 bases not matched to a gene. Germline lookup yields CDR1 SEHNR and CDR2 FQNEAQ (reference sequence). This CDR3 comprises 16 residues. The CDR3 spells CASSYTPGLATDTQYF. The CDR3 coding sequence is TGTGCCAGCAGCTACACACCGGGACTAGCTACAGATACGCAGTATTTT.

This chain joins TRBV12-3 or TRBV12-4 and TRBJ1-1; D is undetermined. V lost 3 bases and J lost 0, with 14 bases in between. The CDR3 is 16 amino acids. CDR3 protein: CASSFRFRGLNTEAFF. The CDR3 DNA is TGTGCCAGCAGTTTTCGATTCCGGGGATTGAACACTGAAGCTTTCTTT.

Ten or more counts support this clonotype. This chain uses TRBV9 with TRBJ1-1; unclear D gene. The CDR3 is made up of 12 amino acids. V lost 4 bases and J lost 7, with 11 bases in between. CDR1 and CDR2 from the germline V gene are SGDLS and YYNGEE. The CDR3 protein is CASSPLWGEAFF. CDR3 DNA sequence: TGTGCCAGCAGCCCCCTGTGGGGTGAAGCTTTCTTT.

This chain links TRBV10-3 with TRBJ2-1; 10 bases are a match to TRBD2. Trimming took 8 bases from V and 1 from J; bases not matched to a gene: 5. The CDR3 consists of 15 residues. Germline CDR1 ENHRY, CDR2 SYGVKD. The CDR3 loop is CAIGTSDKSYNEQFF. DNA for the CDR3: TGTGCCATCGGGACTAGCGATAAGTCCTACAATGAGCAGTTCTTC.

The chain is built from TRBV4-1 and TRBJ2-6; D is possibly TRBD1 (5 bases). V lost 2 bases, J lost 3 bases, and 23 bases lay in between. The CDR3 totals 20 residues. CDR1 is MGHRA and CDR2 is YSYEKL in the germline V gene. In nucleotides, the CDR3 is TGCGCCAGCAGCCAATCCCTGTTGTACAGGTCGGAGTTTGGGGCCAACGTCCTGACTTTC. Translated, it gives CASSQSLLYRSEFGANVLTF.

The chain joins TRBV10-2 to TRBJ2-7; 9 nucleotides agree with TRBD2. V was pared by 3 bases and J by 1 base, with 7 bases of the junction left unmatched. This CDR3 has 16 residues. Per the germline V gene, CDR1 is WSHSY and CDR2 is SAAADI. CDR3 region: CASSDERGVGSYEQYF. Here the CDR3 DNA reads TGCGCCAGCAGTGACGAGCGGGGGGTAGGGTCCTACGAGCAGTACTTC.

This clonotype came up a few times. Because the CDR3's place on the DNA is in doubt, the DNA is left out and the CDR3 is given as listed by TCRdb. V gene TRBV12-3 or TRBV12-4 combines with J gene TRBJ1-1. The CDR3 length equals 14 residues, ends included. The CDR3 reads CASSTSKHLVEAFF.